Each of the 22 T cell receptor beta chains below was sequenced from the same sample in a study of T cell changes during pregnancy in multiple sclerosis. Produced via immunoSEQ multiplex PCR; TCRdb's table is partial and in-frame only. Of 57,000 or so clones listed, 90% are singletons. The sequenced sample was peripheral blood, obtained in the third trimester of pregnancy. The origin of the receptors is a female donor in good health, enrolled as a control in a pregnancy study.

The chain carries TRBV2 and TRBJ2-5, with D possibly matching TRBD2 (5 bases). Trimming shortened V by 3 bases and J by 7 bases, and 12 bases separated the two germline ends. From germline, CDR1 is SNHLY and CDR2 FYNNEI. This CDR3 comprises 13 residues. The CDR3 sequence is CASSDLGGGTQYF. In DNA, the CDR3 is TGTGCCAGCAGTGATCTGGGCGGAGGGACCCAGTACTTC.

The CDR3 sequence is CASSLLAGYADTQYF. The CDR3 DNA reads TGTGCCAGCAGTCTTCTAGCGGGGTACGCAGATACGCAGTATTTT. This rearrangement joins TRBV9 to TRBJ2-3, with 9 bases lining up with TRBD2. Per germline, CDR1 SGDLS and CDR2 YYNGEE. This CDR3 contains 15 residues. V lost 5 bases, J lost 4 bases, and 8 bases stayed unmatched.

The CDR3 region has the DNA TGTGCCAGCAGTTCCGGGACAGGGATAACAGATACGCAGTATTTT. The encoded protein is CASSSGTGITDTQYF. The chain has TRBV6-5 and TRBJ2-3, with TRBD1 identical over 9 bases. The germline V gene encodes CDR1 MNHEY and CDR2 SVGAGI. Germline trimming cut 4 bases from V and 3 bases from J; bases unmatched to any gene: 5. CDR3 length equals 15 residues.

V is TRBV18 and J is TRBJ2-7, with D tentatively TRBD2 (6 bases). Germline V lookup: CDR1 KGHSH, CDR2 LQKENI. Trimming removed 3 bases from V and 0 bases from J, with 12 bases in between. The CDR3 covers 15 residues. CDR3 in DNA: TGTGCCAGCTCACCCCGCGGAGGGGACTCCTACGAGCAGTACTTC. It codes for CASSPRGGDSYEQYF.

V and J are TRBV18 and TRBJ1-3; D possibly corresponds to TRBD1 (5 bases). Germline CDR1 reads KGHSH; CDR2 reads LQKENI. V lost 1 base and J lost 0, with 19 bases in between. The CDR3 runs 19 residues. As DNA, the CDR3 is TGTGCCAGCTCACCACTTCACAGGCCGAACTCCAACTCTGGAAACACCATATATTTT. Its translation: CASSPLHRPNSNSGNTIYF.

The chain combines TRBV28 with TRBJ1-2; no reliable D call. This CDR3 is built from 14 residues. Germline lookup yields CDR1 MDHEN and CDR2 SYDVKM. Trimming stripped 3 bases from V and 4 bases from J, with 12 bases between. The CDR3 sequence is CASSFPKEGYGYTF. DNA of the CDR3: TGTGCCAGCAGTTTCCCAAAAGAGGGCTATGGCTACACCTTC.

The CDR3 region is CSMGLATQTQYF. CDR3 nucleotides: TGCAGCATGGGACTAGCGACGCAGACCCAGTACTTC. This rearrangement joins TRBV29-1 to TRBJ2-5, with 10 positions matching TRBD2. The V and J ends lost 8 bases and 6 bases, in that order; junction bases with no gene match: 6. This CDR3 has 12 amino acids. Germline V CDR1 and CDR2: SQVTM, ANQGSEA. The full variable domain, its missing parts supplied by reference TRBV29-1 and TRBJ2-5, is SAVISQKPSRDICQRGTSLTIQCQVDSQVTMMFWYRQQPGQSLTLIATANQGSEATYESGFVIDKFPISRPNLTFSTLTVSNMSPEDSSIYLCSMGLATQTQYFGPGTRLLVL.

The chain links TRBV25-1 to TRBJ2-3, with a weak D call TRBD1 (5 bases). Germline V gene sequence: CDR1 MGHDK, CDR2 SYGVNS. This CDR3 has 16 amino acids. V was clipped by 3 bases and J by 0 bases, with 13 bases between them. CDR3 in amino acids: CASSDPRTLSTDTQYF. CDR3 bases: TGTGCCAGCAGTGACCCCAGGACACTCAGCACAGATACGCAGTATTTT.

The V call is TRBV7-9, the J call TRBJ1-3, with 9 bases matching TRBD1. V was pared by 3 bases and J by 3 bases, with 0 bases of the junction left unmatched. Germline CDR1 reads SEHNR; CDR2 reads FQNEAQ (reference sequence). This CDR3 is 14 amino acids long. CDR3 bases: TGTGCCAGCAGCTTGGGACAGGGTGGAAACACCATATATTTT. Protein product: CASSLGQGGNTIYF.

V usage is TRBV19 and J usage is TRBJ1-1, with D uncertain. Germline lookup yields CDR1 LNHDA and CDR2 SQIVND (reference sequence). CDR3 length: 13 residues. V was trimmed by 4 bases and J by 5 bases, leaving 11 bases between them. The CDR3 region is CASSSRPETEAFF. The DNA for the CDR3 is TGTGCCAGTAGTAGTCGTCCGGAGACTGAAGCTTTCTTT.

The V call is TRBV27, the J call TRBJ2-2; 8 bases are a match to TRBD2. The V gene end was trimmed by 3 bases and the J gene end by 2 bases; junction bases not matched to a gene: 8. From germline, CDR1 is MNHEY and CDR2 SMNVEV (reference sequence). CDR3 size: 17 residues. CDR3 DNA sequence: TGTGCCAGCAGTTTCCTGAGCGGGGGCCCAAACACCGGGGAGCTGTTTTTT. Translation gives CASSFLSGGPNTGELFF.

V usage is TRBV11-2 and J usage is TRBJ1-4, with unresolved D. Germline lookup yields CDR1 SGHAT and CDR2 FQNNGV. The CDR3 contains 17 residues. V was trimmed by 1 base and J by 8 bases, leaving 20 bases between them. Written as DNA, the CDR3 is TGTGCCAGCAGCTTAGTCCCAACTTACTCACCCAACGAAAAACTGTTTTTT. This translates into CASSLVPTYSPNEKLFF.

The genes are TRBV5-1 and TRBJ1-4; 11 bases line up with TRBD1. V lost 3 bases to trimming and J lost 6 bases; unmatched junction nucleotides: 7. Germline values: CDR1 SGHRS, CDR2 YFSETQ. The CDR3 loop spans 16 amino acids. In DNA, the CDR3 is TGCGCCAGCAGCTCGGACAGGGGGCCCCTTTATGAAAAACTGTTTTTT. Amino acid sequence: CASSSDRGPLYEKLFF.

The CDR3 protein is CASSLGAGTANTGELFF. CDR3 DNA sequence: TGCGCCAGCAGCTTGGGGGCCGGGACAGCGAACACCGGGGAGCTGTTTTTT. The chain couples TRBV5-1 to TRBJ2-2; TRBD1 matches 7 bases. The CDR3 is 17 amino acids. Germline V gives CDR1 SGHRS, CDR2 YFSETQ. J gave up 0 bases and V 0 bases, and 5 bases lay outside the gene matches.

J is TRBJ1-3 and V is TRBV11-3; D call uncertain. Germline V gene sequence: CDR1 SGHNT, CDR2 YENEEA. The CDR3 spans 15 residues. V was trimmed by 3 bases and J by 4 bases, leaving 13 bases between them. CDR3 sequence: CASSFRLWQGNTIYF. The DNA of the CDR3 is TGTGCCAGCAGCTTTCGCCTGTGGCAAGGAAACACCATATATTTT.

V is TRBV30 and J is TRBJ2-3, with 11 nucleotides matching TRBD2. This CDR3 spans 16 amino acids. CDR1 and CDR2 from the germline V gene are GTSNPN and SVGIG (reference sequence). The V and J ends lost 0 bases and 5 bases, in that order; junction bases with no gene match: 7. This CDR3 reads CAWSVRRLAGGDTQYF. The CDR3 DNA follows: TGTGCCTGGAGTGTAAGGCGGCTAGCGGGGGGAGATACGCAGTATTTT. Drawing the rest from reference TRBV30 and TRBJ2-3, the complete variable domain is SQTIHQWPATLVQPVGSPLSLECTVEGTSNPNLYWYRQAAGRGLQLLFYSVGIGQISSEVPQNLSASRPQDRQFILSSKKLLLSDSGFYLCAWSVRRLAGGDTQYFGPGTRLTVL.

This sequence joins TRBV2 and TRBJ2-1, with TRBD1 matching 9 bases. Germline-derived CDR1 and CDR2 are SNHLY and FYNNEI. This CDR3 is 14 amino acids long. V gave up 7 bases and J gave up 1 base; unmatched junction bases: 2. Written as DNA, the CDR3 is TGTGCCAGCATTGGGACAGGGTCCTACAATGAGCAGTTCTTC. Protein sequence: CASIGTGSYNEQFF.

This chain links TRBV19 with TRBJ1-5; possibly TRBD1 for D (5 bases). The germline V gene has CDR1 LNHDA and CDR2 SQIVND (reference sequence). This CDR3 has 15 amino acids. V shed 10 bases and J shed 2 bases, with 18 bases lying between them. The DNA for the CDR3 is TGTGCCACTTGCCCGGGGGTCATAGGCAATCAGCCCCAGCATTTT. Encoded protein: CATCPGVIGNQPQHF.

The table lists this clone with a count of one. The chain carries TRBV6-5 and TRBJ2-3, with 8 bases fitting TRBD1. Germline assignment: CDR1 MNHEY and CDR2 SVGAGI. J lost 2 bases, V lost 3 bases, and 7 bases had no gene match. CDR3 size: 16 residues. This CDR3 reads CASSYSWTGITDTQYF. Written as DNA, the CDR3 is TGTGCCAGCAGTTATAGTTGGACAGGGATCACAGATACGCAGTATTTT.

The rearrangement joins TRBV9 to TRBJ1-2; D uncertain. Germline V lookup: CDR1 SGDLS, CDR2 YYNGEE. V was shortened by 4 bases and J by 10 bases, with 14 bases between the two germline ends. This CDR3 has 12 amino acids. DNA for the CDR3: TGTGCCAGCAGCCATACGGGGAGGGACTACACCTTC. Translated: CASSHTGRDYTF.

The count of this clone is one. This chain connects TRBV19 to TRBJ2-1; D gene unclear. CDR1 LNHDA and CDR2 SQIVND come from the germline V gene (reference sequence). The CDR3 length is 12 residues. The V end was cut by 6 bases, the J end by 8 bases, with 11 bases between. The CDR3: CASRRLGYEQFF. The CDR3, as DNA: TGTGCCAGTAGAAGGCTAGGATATGAGCAGTTCTTC.

There are a few counts of this clone. The chain links TRBV10-3 to TRBJ1-1; TRBD1 aligns across 11 bases. The CDR3 length is 15 residues. Looked up from germline, CDR1 is ENHRY and CDR2 is SYGVKD. V shed 2 bases and J 5 bases; nucleotides not matched to a gene: 4. CDR3 coding DNA: TGTGCCATCAGTGAGGCGGGGACAGGGGGGACTGAAGCTTTCTTT. This encodes CAISEAGTGGTEAFF.